A selection of T cell receptor beta chains follows, all from one sample in a study of blood T cell repertoires in COVID-19. Repertoires were generated with immunoSEQ multiplex PCR, while TCRdb's copy carries only in-frame clones and drops some. The top ten hold roughly 1.4% of the sample, which has 350,000 to 500,000 clones, 70% to 90% seen once. Sequencing was performed on PBMCs or T cells enriched from blood (not recorded which). The receptors were gathered from a woman aged 18-29 years who had been exposed to COVID-19. Each CDR3 is given with its conserved first and last residue. D genes are given only for firm matches. Not all rows give a size; the values are once, few, many and, for expanded clones, a class.

-,-,TRBV15,TRBJ2-7,CATRIGVPYYEQYF,TGTGCCACCAGAATAGGGGTTCCCTACTACGAGCAGTACTTC
-,TRBD2,TRBV5-1,TRBJ2-7,CASSLRWGGDYEQYF,TGCGCCAGCAGCCTTCGGTGGGGGGGTGACTACGAGCAGTACTTC
-,TRBD1,TRBV7-9,TRBJ1-2,CASSPGTGRYGYTF,TGTGCCAGCAGCCCGGGGACAGGTCGTTATGGCTACACCTTC
-,TRBD2,TRBV4-2,TRBJ2-5,CASSQDTAGGGAVTQYF,TGTGCCAGCAGCCAGGATACGGCCGGCGGGGGGGCCGTAACCCAGTACTTC
-,TRBD2,TRBV4-2,TRBJ2-3,CASSQDRTSASDTQYF,TGTGCCAGCAGCCAAGATCGCACTAGCGCGTCAGATACGCAGTATTTT
-,TRBD1,TRBV29-1,TRBJ2-7,CSVYGQAAYEQYF,TGCAGCGTTTATGGACAGGCCGCCTACGAGCAGTACTTC
-,TRBD1,TRBV28,TRBJ1-5,CASSLPRGNNQPQHF,TGTGCCAGCAGTTTACCCAGGGGGAACAATCAGCCCCAGCATTTT
-,TRBD2,TRBV6-5,TRBJ2-5,CASSYPWTSNRETQYF,TGTGCCAGCAGCTACCCATGGACTAGCAACCGAGAGACCCAGTACTTC
-,-,TRBV5-8,TRBJ1-5,CASTNDRTQPQHF,TGTGCCAGCACCAATGACAGGACTCAGCCCCAGCATTTT
-,TRBD1,TRBV5-1,TRBJ1-2,CASSAGDRGGYTF,TGCGCCAGCAGCGCAGGGGACAGGGGCGGCTACACCTTC
-,TRBD1,TRBV11-2,TRBJ1-6,CASSLIGGTGGINSPLHF,TGTGCCAGCAGCTTAATAGGCGGGACAGGGGGCATTAATTCACCCCTCCACTTT
-,TRBD1,TRBV5-8,TRBJ2-7,CASSKGQGYEQYF,TGTGCCAGCAGCAAGGGACAGGGCTACGAGCAGTACTTC
once,-,TRBV19,TRBJ1-6,CASSISKGALYNSPLHF,TGTGCCAGTAGTATTTCGAAAGGGGCCCTTTATAATTCACCCCTCCACTTT
-,TRBD2,TRBV29-1,TRBJ2-6,CSVLELAGHSGANVLTF,TGCAGCGTGTTGGAGCTAGCGGGCCACTCTGGGGCCAACGTCCTGACTTTC
-,TRBD2,TRBV3-1/TRBV3-2,TRBJ2-1,CASSQGNSGRNEQFF,TGTGCCAGCAGCCAAGGGAATAGCGGGAGAAATGAGCAGTTCTTC
-,TRBD1,TRBV10-2,TRBJ1-1,CASSTGVVVTEAFF,TGCGCCAGCAGCACAGGGGTTGTCGTGACTGAAGCTTTCTTT
-,-,TRBV5-8,TRBJ2-7,CASSLAEGGTTYEQYF,TGTGCCAGCAGCTTGGCCGAAGGCGGGACGACCTACGAGCAGTACTTC
-,TRBD2,TRBV18,TRBJ2-7,CASSPSRLAGNYEQYF,TGTGCCAGCTCACCAAGCAGACTAGCGGGGAACTACGAGCAGTACTTC
-,TRBD1,TRBV19,TRBJ1-5,CASSSGTGRSNQPQHF,TGTGCCAGCTCATCAGGGACAGGGAGGAGCAATCAGCCCCAGCATTTT
-,-,TRBV6-6,TRBJ2-2,CASSPTNTGELFF,TGTGCCAGCAGCCCTACGAACACCGGGGAGCTGTTTTTT
-,-,TRBV7-7,TRBJ2-7,CASSAGLSYEQYF,TGTGCTAGCAGCGCGGGTCTCTCCTACGAGCAGTACTTC
-,TRBD2,TRBV28,TRBJ2-1,CASSLAGGRDEQFF,TGTGCCAGCAGTTTAGCGGGGGGGCGGGATGAGCAGTTCTTC
-,-,TRBV5-6,TRBJ2-7,CASSSWDNFYEQYF,TGTGCCAGCAGCTCCTGGGACAACTTCTACGAGCAGTACTTC
-,TRBD2,TRBV10-1,TRBJ2-1,CASSALAGGEQFF,TGCGCCAGCAGTGCACTAGCGGGAGGCGAGCAGTTCTTC
-,TRBD2,TRBV7-2,TRBJ2-2,CASSQHAPGLAGRVGELFF,TGTGCCAGCAGCCAGCATGCACCGGGACTAGCGGGAAGGGTCGGGGAGCTGTTTTTT
-,TRBD1,TRBV25-1,TRBJ1-6,CASSESTGGYNSPLHF,TGTGCCAGCAGTGAATCAACAGGGGGCTATAATTCACCCCTCCACTTT
-,-,TRBV15,TRBJ1-5,CATSRDRHGNQPQHF,TGTGCCACCAGCAGAGATAGGCACGGGAATCAGCCCCAGCATTTT
-,TRBD2,TRBV10-1,TRBJ2-1,CASSGASGSSNEQFF,TGCGCCAGCTCGGGGGCTAGCGGGAGTTCGAATGAGCAGTTCTTC
-,-,TRBV27,TRBJ1-2,CASSSTQGWGYTF,TGTGCCAGCAGTTCCACCCAGGGATGGGGCTACACCTTC
-,TRBD1,TRBV16,TRBJ1-1,CASSQQGVNTEAFF,TGTGCCAGCAGCCAACAGGGGGTGAACACTGAAGCTTTCTTT
-,-,TRBV18,TRBJ1-1,CASSMVQGNTEAFF,TGTGCCAGCTCAATGGTACAGGGGAACACTGAAGCTTTCTTT
-,-,TRBV20-1,TRBJ2-5,CSARRDISQYF,TGCAGTGCTAGAAGGGACATTAGCCAGTACTTC
-,TRBD1,TRBV7-9,TRBJ2-3,CASSLGQGADTQYF,TGTGCCAGCAGCCTAGGACAGGGGGCGGATACGCAGTATTTT
-,TRBD1,TRBV11-2,TRBJ1-3,CASSLRGPLSGNTIYF,TGTGCCAGCAGCTTGAGGGGGCCTTTATCTGGAAACACCATATATTTT
-,-,TRBV12-3/TRBV12-4,TRBJ2-7,CASSFTRGYEQYF,TGTGCCAGCAGTTTTACCCGAGGGTACGAGCAGTACTTC
-,-,TRBV28,TRBJ1-3,CASSTDISSGNTIYF,TGTGCCAGCAGTACCGACATTAGCTCTGGAAACACCATATATTTT
-,-,TRBV11-1,TRBJ2-7,CASSWTLYEQYF,TGTGCCAGCAGCTGGACACTGTACGAGCAGTACTTC
-,-,TRBV18,TRBJ2-7,CASSPSAGAYEQYF,TGTGCCAGCTCACCGTCGGCAGGGGCCTACGAGCAGTACTTC
-,-,TRBV7-2,TRBJ1-1,CASSFGRNTEAFF,TGTGCCAGCAGCTTTGGGAGGAACACTGAAGCTTTCTTT
-,-,TRBV7-8,TRBJ2-1,CASTIEGLHNEQFF,TGTGCCAGCACCATCGAGGGACTCCACAATGAGCAGTTCTTC
-,-,TRBV7-2,TRBJ1-6,CASSLARDNSPLHF,TGTGCCAGCAGCTTAGCCAGGGATAATTCACCCCTCCACTTT
-,-,TRBV7-9,TRBJ1-2,CASSLDSGGYTF,TGTGCCAGCAGCTTAGACTCCGGGGGCTACACCTTC
-,-,TRBV7-2,TRBJ2-5,CASSLTGEETQYF,TGTGCCAGCAGCTTAACGGGGGAAGAGACCCAGTACTTC
few,TRBD1,TRBV6-4,TRBJ2-3,CASSDQGADTQYF,TGTGCCAGCAGTGACCAGGGGGCAGATACGCAGTATTTT